This TCR beta chain was sequenced during a study of T cells in Graves' hyperthyroidism and ophthalmopathy. Notes on the study in general: Expanded thyroid clonotypes (above 0.001) were mostly also found in blood.

Amplified regions were TCR beta CDR3 sequences from RNA transcripts. The study used the HTBI primer set for a first-round RT-PCR of the TCR CDR3. TCRdb analysed the multiplex PCR reads with MiXCR anew, one entry per CDR3 protein. The repertoire holds 150,000 or so distinct CDR3 sequences, with over 7.5% as singletons. About this clonotype itself: Its antigen is not known. This may arise from a read error, as a much more abundant clone is one base away.

Sequencing was carried out using blood. The clonotype comes from a woman aged 18-30 years with Graves' hyperthyroidism that later progressed to Graves' ophthalmopathy.

Here the CDR3 reads CTSSPRRSGGRYEQYF. In DNA, the CDR3 is TGTACCAGCAGTCCCAGACGGAGCGGGGGCCGCTACGAGCAGTACTTC. The chain joins TRBV28 to TRBJ2-7; 8 positions agree with TRBD2. The germline V gene encodes CDR1 MDHEN and CDR2 SYDVKM. The CDR3 totals 16 residues. The full variable domain, rest sourced from reference TRBV28 and TRBJ2-7, is DVKVTQSSRYLVKRTGEKVFLECVQDMDHENMFWYRQDPGLGLRLIYFSYDVKMKEKGDIPEGYSVSREKKERFSLILESASTNQTSMYLCTSSPRRSGGRYEQYFGPGTRLTVT.